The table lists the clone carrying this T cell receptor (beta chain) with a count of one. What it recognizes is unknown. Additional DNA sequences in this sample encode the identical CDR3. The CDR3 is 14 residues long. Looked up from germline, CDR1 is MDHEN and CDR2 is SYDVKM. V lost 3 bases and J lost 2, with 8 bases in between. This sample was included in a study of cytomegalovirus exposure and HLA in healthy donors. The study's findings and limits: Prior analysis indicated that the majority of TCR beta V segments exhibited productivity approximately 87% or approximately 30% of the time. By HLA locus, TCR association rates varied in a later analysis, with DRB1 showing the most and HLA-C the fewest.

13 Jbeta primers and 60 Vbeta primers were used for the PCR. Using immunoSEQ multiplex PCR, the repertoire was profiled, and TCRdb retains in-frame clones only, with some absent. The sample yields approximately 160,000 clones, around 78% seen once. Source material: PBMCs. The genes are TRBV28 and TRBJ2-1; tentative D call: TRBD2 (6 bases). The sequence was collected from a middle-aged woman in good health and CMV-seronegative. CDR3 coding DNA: TGTGCCAGCAGTTTGGCGGGACCCTACAATGAGCAGTTCTTC. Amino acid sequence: CASSLAGPYNEQFF.